The text below deals with one T cell receptor (beta chain). This record belongs to a study of blood T cell repertoires in COVID-19. Overall study: Samples taken during acute and convalescent COVID-19 were collected in the United States, Italy and Spain. PBMCs, B-cell-depleted T cells, or T cells were the source of the cDNA or gDNA that made up the material.

In the original workflow: Amplification from reference gene primers served as the basis for estimated nucleated cell counts. Repertoires were generated with immunoSEQ multiplex PCR, while TCRdb's copy carries only in-frame clones and drops some. The V and J calls and clone size come from that table; D and trimming were worked out from the DNA. The data show 130,000 or so clones, over 70% seen once. The CDR3 length is 15 residues. Germline V lookup: CDR1 MNHEY, CDR2 SVGAGI. V was pared by 2 bases and J by 5 bases, with 16 bases between. The origin of this receptor is a man between 60 and 70 years old with active or convalescent COVID-19. V and J are TRBV6-5 and TRBJ2-7; possible D gene TRBD2, 6 bases. Sequencing was carried out using peripheral blood. CDR3 residues: CASSYLAGRADEQYF. The CDR3 DNA is TGTGCCAGCAGTTACCTGGCGGGGCGGGCCGACGAGCAGTACTTC.